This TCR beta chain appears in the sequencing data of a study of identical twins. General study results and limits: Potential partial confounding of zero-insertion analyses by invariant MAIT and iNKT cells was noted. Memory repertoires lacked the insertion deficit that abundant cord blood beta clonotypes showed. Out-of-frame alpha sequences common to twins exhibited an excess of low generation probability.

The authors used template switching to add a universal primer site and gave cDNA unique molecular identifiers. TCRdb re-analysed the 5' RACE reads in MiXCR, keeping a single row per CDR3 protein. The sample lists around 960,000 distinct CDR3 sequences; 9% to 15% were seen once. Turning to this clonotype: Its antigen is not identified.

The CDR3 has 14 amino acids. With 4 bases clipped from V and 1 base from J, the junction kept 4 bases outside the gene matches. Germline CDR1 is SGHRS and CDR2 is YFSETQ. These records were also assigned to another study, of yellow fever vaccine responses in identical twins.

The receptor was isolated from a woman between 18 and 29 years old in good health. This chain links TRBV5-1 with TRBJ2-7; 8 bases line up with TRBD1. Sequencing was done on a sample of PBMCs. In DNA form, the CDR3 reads TGCGCCAGCAGCAAACAGGGGGTTTCCTACGAGCAGTACTTC. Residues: CASSKQGVSYEQYF. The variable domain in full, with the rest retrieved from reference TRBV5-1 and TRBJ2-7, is KAGVTQTPRYLIKTRGQQVTLSCSPISGHRSVSWYQQTPGQGLQFLFEYFSETQRNKGNFPGRFSGRQFSNSRSEMNVSTLELGDSALYLCASSKQGVSYEQYFGPGTRLTVT.